Sequencing of this T cell receptor beta chain was carried out in a study of cytomegalovirus exposure and HLA in healthy donors. Germline V gene lookup returns CDR1 SGHVS and CDR2 FQNEAQ. The V and J ends lost 5 bases and 5 bases, in that order; junction bases with no gene match: 14. This CDR3 comprises 17 residues. The primer mix had 60 Vbeta and 13 Jbeta primers. Clones were sequenced by immunoSEQ multiplex PCR, and TCRdb holds only the in-frame ones, with some missing. The sample has roughly 250,000 clones, 84% seen once. The clonotype comes from a woman aged 40 to 50 in good health and CMV-seropositive. Sequencing used PBMCs. This sequence joins TRBV7-8 and TRBJ2-1; the match to TRBD2 covers 8 bases. CDR3 in amino acids: CASSLKIGLAGHNEQFF. CDR3 coding DNA: TGTGCCAGCAGCCTTAAGATTGGGCTAGCGGGCCACAATGAGCAGTTCTTC.